The T cell receptor (beta chain) under discussion was sequenced for a study of vaccination and CD4 T cells after COVID-19. The germline V gene has CDR1 SGHNT and CDR2 YENEEA. J gave up 8 bases and V 1 base, and 7 bases lay outside the gene matches. There are 14 residues in the CDR3. In the case of this clonotype: Its specificity is unknown.

Treatment given: roughly 10-day PBMC culture with coronavirus spike peptide pools or control peptides (ViraFEST assay). Antigen-specific T cell expansion with peptide pools preceded TCR sequencing in the ViraFEST approach. Sequence data for DNA of cultured CD4+ T cells were generated by the Oncomine TCR Beta short-read assay. Genomic DNA was taken out of cultured CD4+ T cells by extraction. TCRdb re-derived calls from the PCR reads in MiXCR, one entry per CDR3 protein. The table has under 20,000 distinct CDR3 sequences, 58% seen once. This clonotype was obtained from a human donor who had recovered from COVID-19. The chain uses TRBV11-3 and TRBJ1-2; 7 nucleotides match TRBD1. The sample was CD4+ T cells from blood, cultured in vitro, taken after SARS-CoV-2 vaccination. The CDR3: CASSLARGAGGYTF. The DNA for the CDR3 is TGTGCCAGCAGCTTAGCCAGGGGGGCAGGAGGCTACACCTTC. Full variable domain (missing parts from reference TRBV11-3 and TRBJ1-2): EAGVVQSPRYKIIEKKQPVAFWCNPISGHNTLYWYLQNLGQGPELLIRYENEEAVDDSQLPKDRFSAERLKGVDSTLKIQPAELGDSAVYLCASSLARGAGGYTFGSGTRLTVV.